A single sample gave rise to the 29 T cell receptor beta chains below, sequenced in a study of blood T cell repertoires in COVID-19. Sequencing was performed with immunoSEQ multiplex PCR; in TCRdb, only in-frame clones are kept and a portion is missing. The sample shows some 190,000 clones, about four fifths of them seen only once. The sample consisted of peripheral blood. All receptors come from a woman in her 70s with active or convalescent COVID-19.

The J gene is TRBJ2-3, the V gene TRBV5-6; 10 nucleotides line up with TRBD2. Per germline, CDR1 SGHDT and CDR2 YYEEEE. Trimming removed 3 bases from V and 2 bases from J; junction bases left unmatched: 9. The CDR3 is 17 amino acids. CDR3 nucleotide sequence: TGTGCCAGCAGCTGGCCCGCCGGACTAGCGGACACAGATACGCAGTATTTT. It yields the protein CASSWPAGLADTDTQYF.

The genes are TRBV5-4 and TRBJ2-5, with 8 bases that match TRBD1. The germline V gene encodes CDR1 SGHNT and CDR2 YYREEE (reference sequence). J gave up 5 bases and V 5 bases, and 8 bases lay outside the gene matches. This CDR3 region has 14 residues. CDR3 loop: CASSPATGGETQYF. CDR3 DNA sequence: TGTGCCAGCAGTCCGGCCACAGGGGGGGAGACCCAGTACTTC. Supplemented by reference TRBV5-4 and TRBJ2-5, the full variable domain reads ETGVTQSPTHLIKTRGQQVTLRCSSQSGHNTVSWYQQALGQGPQFIFQYYREEENGRGNFPPRFSGLQFPNYSSELNVNALELDDSALYLCASSPATGGETQYFGPGTRLLVL.

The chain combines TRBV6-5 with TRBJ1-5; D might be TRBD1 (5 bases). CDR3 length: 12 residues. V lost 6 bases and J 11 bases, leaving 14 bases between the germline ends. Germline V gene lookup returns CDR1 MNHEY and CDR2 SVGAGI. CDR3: CASRSPRGSQHF. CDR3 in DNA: TGTGCCAGCAGATCCCCCCGGGGGTCCCAGCATTTT.

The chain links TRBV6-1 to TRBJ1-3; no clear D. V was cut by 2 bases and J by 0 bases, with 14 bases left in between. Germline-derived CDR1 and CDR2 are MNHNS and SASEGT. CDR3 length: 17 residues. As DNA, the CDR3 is TGTGCCAGCAGTGAAATCGGGGTCGGCCGCTCTGGAAACACCATATATTTT. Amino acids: CASSEIGVGRSGNTIYF.

The CDR3 is CATSLGQGKGWIQPQHF. Here the CDR3 DNA reads TGTGCCACCAGTTTGGGACAGGGGAAGGGGTGGATTCAGCCCCAGCATTTT. The rearrangement joins TRBV15 to TRBJ1-5; TRBD1 agrees at 10 bases. After removal of 6 bases from V and 6 bases from J, the junction contained 14 bases not matched to a gene. The CDR3 runs to 17 residues. The germline V gene has CDR1 LNHNV and CDR2 YYDKDF (reference sequence).

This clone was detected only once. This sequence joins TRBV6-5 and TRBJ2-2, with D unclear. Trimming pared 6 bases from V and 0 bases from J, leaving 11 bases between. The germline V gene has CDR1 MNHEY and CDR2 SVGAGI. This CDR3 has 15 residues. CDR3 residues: CASREWRPNTGELFF. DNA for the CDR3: TGTGCCAGCAGGGAGTGGCGTCCGAACACCGGGGAGCTGTTTTTT.

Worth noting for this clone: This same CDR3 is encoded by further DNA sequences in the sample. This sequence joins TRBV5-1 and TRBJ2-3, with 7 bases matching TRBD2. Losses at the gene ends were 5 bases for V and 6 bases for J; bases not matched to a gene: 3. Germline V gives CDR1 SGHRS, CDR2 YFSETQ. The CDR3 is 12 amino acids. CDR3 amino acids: CASSLAEDTQYF. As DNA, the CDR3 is TGCGCCAGCAGTCTAGCGGAGGATACGCAGTATTTT.

CDR3 in amino acids: CASSLGGQRGTEAFF. The CDR3 region has the DNA TGCGCCAGCAGCCTTGGGGGACAAAGGGGGACTGAAGCTTTCTTT. The chain couples TRBV5-1 to TRBJ1-1, with a possible D match to TRBD1 (6 bases). This CDR3 is built from 15 residues. CDR1 SGHRS and CDR2 YFSETQ come from the germline V gene. Trimming removed 4 bases at V and 5 bases at J, with 18 bases between.

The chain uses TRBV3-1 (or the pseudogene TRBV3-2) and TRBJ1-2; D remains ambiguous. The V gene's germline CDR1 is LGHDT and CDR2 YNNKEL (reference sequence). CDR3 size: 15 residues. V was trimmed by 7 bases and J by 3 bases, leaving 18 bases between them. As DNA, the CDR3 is TGTGCCAGCACCTCGTCACCCCTGGAGGACTATGGCTACACCTTC. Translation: CASTSSPLEDYGYTF.

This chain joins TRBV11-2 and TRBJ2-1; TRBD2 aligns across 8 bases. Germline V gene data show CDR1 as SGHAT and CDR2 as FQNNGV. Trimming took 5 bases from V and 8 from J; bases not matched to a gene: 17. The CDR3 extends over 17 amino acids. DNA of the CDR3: TGTGCCAGCAGCCCTTCCTATAGGTCCGGGAGGGTCTATGAGCAGTTCTTC. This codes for CASSPSYRSGRVYEQFF.

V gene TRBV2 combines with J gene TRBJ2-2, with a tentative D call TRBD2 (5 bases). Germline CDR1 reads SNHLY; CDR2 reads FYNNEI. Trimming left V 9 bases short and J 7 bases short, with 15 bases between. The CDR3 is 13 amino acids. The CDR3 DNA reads TGTGCCAGAGGAAGTCCGGGGAGCGGGGAGCTGTTTTTT. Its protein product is CARGSPGSGELFF.

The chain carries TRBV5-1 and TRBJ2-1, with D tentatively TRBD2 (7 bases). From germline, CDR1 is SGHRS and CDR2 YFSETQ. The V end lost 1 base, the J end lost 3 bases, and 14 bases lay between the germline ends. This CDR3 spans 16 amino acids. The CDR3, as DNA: TGCGCCAGCAGCTTGCGGAGGGGGGACTACTACAATGAGCAGTTCTTC. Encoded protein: CASSLRRGDYYNEQFF.

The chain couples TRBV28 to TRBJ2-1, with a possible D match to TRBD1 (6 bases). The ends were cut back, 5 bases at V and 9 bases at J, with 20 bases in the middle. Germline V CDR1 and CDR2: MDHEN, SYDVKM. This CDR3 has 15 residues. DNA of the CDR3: TGTGCCAGCAGTATCCGAACAGGGTCCGGTACTGAGCAGTTCTTC. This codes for CASSIRTGSGTEQFF.

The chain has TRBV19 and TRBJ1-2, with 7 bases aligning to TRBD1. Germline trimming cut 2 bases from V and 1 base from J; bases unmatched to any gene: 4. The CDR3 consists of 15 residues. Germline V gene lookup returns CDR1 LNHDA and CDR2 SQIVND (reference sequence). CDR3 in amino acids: CASSIRTGHNYGYTF. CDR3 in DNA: TGTGCCAGTAGTATAAGGACAGGCCATAACTATGGCTACACCTTC.

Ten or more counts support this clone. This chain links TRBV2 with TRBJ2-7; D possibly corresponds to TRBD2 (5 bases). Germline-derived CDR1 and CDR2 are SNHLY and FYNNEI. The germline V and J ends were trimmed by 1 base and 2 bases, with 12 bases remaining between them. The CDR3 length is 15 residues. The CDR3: CASSEGVGATYEQYF. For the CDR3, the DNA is TGTGCCAGCAGTGAAGGGGTGGGAGCGACCTACGAGCAGTACTTC.

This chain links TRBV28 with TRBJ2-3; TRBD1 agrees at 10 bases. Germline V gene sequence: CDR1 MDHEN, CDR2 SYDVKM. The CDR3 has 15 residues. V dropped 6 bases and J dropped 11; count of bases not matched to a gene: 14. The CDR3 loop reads CASRPGGTGDRKQYF. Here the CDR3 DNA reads TGTGCCAGCAGGCCAGGGGGGACAGGGGACCGTAAGCAGTATTTT. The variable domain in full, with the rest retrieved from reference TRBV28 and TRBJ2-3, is DVKVTQSSRYLVKRTGEKVFLECVQDMDHENMFWYRQDPGLGLRLIYFSYDVKMKEKGDIPEGYSVSREKKERFSLILESASTNQTSMYLCASRPGGTGDRKQYFGPGTRLTVL.

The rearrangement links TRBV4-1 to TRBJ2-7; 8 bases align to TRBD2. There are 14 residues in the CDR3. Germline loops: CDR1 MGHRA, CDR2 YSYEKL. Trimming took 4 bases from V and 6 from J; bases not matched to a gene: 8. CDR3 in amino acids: CASSPPTSVSEQYF. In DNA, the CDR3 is TGCGCCAGCAGCCCGCCGACTAGCGTGAGCGAGCAGTACTTC.

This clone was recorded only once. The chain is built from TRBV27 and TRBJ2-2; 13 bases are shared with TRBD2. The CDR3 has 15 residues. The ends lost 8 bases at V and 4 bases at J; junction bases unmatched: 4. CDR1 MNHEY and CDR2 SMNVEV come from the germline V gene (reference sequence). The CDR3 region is CASGLAGVGTGELFF. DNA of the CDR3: TGTGCCAGCGGACTAGCGGGAGTTGGCACCGGGGAGCTGTTTTTT.

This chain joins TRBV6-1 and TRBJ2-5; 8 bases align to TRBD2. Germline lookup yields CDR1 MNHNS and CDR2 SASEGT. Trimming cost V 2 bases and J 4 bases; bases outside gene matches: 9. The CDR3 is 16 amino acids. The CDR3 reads CASSERGWAGGETQYF. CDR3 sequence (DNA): TGTGCCAGCAGTGAAAGGGGTTGGGCGGGAGGAGAGACCCAGTACTTC.

The CDR3 spells CASSIGLAEYTEAFF. The CDR3 bases are TGTGCCAGTAGTATAGGGCTCGCGGAATACACTGAAGCTTTCTTT. The rearrangement links TRBV19 to TRBJ1-1; D gene ambiguous. V was trimmed by 1 base and J by 3 bases, leaving 12 bases between them. Germline V lookup: CDR1 LNHDA, CDR2 SQIVND (reference sequence). This CDR3 has 15 amino acids.

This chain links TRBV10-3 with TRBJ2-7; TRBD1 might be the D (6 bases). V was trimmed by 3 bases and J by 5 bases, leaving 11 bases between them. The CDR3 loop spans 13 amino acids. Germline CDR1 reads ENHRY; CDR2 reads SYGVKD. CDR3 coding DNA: TGTGCCATCAGTGACAGGGGTAAAAACGAGCAGTACTTC. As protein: CAISDRGKNEQYF.

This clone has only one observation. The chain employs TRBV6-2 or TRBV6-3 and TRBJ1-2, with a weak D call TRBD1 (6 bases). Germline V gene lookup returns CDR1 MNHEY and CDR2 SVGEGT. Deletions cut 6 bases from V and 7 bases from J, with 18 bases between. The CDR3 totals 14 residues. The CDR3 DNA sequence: TGTGCCAGCAGCCGGGGACAACGTCGGGTTGGCTACACCTTC. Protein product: CASSRGQRRVGYTF.

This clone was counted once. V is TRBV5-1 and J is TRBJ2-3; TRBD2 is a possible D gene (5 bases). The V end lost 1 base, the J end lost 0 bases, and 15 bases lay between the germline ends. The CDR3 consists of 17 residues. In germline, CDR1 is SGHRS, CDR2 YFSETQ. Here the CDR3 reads CASSLYGVSGSTDTQYF. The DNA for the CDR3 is TGCGCCAGCAGCTTGTACGGAGTGAGCGGTAGCACAGATACGCAGTATTTT. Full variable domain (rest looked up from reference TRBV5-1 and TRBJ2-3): KAGVTQTPRYLIKTRGQQVTLSCSPISGHRSVSWYQQTPGQGLQFLFEYFSETQRNKGNFPGRFSGRQFSNSRSEMNVSTLELGDSALYLCASSLYGVSGSTDTQYFGPGTRLTVL.

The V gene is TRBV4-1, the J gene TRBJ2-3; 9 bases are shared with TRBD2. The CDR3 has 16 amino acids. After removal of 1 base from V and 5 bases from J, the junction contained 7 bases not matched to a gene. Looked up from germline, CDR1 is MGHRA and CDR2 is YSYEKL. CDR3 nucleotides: TGCGCCAGCAGCCAAGTCGGCGGGAGGGCCAGAGATACGCAGTATTTT. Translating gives CASSQVGGRARDTQYF.

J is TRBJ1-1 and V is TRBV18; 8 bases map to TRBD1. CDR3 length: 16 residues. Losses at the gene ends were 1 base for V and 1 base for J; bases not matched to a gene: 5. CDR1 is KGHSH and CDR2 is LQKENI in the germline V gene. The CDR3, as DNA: TGTGCCAGCTCACCACAGAGCCAGGGGGCGAACACTGAAGCTTTCTTT. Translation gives CASSPQSQGANTEAFF.

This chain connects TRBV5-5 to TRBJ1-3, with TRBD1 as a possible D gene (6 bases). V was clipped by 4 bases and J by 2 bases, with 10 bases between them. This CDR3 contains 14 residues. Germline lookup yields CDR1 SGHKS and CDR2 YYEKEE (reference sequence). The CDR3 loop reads CASSPGVAGNTIYF. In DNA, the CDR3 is TGTGCCAGCAGCCCAGGGGTAGCTGGAAACACCATATATTTT.

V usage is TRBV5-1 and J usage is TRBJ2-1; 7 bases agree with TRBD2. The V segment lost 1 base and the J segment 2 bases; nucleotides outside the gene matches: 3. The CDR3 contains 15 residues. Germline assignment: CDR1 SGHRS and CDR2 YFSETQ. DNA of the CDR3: TGCGCCAGCAGCTTGCGCGGGAGCCCCTACAATGAGCAGTTCTTC. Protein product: CASSLRGSPYNEQFF.

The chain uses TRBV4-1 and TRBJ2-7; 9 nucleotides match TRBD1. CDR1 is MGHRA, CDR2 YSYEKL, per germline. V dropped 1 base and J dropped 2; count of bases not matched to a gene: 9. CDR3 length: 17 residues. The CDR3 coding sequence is TGCGCCAGCAGCCAAGCCATGGTTAGGACAGGGGCCTACGAGCAGTACTTC. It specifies CASSQAMVRTGAYEQYF.

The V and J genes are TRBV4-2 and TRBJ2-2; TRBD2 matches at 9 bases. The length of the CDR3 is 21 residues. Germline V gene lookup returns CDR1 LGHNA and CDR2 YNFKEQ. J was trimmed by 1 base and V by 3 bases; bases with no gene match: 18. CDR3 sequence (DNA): TGTGCCAGCAGCCAGACAGCGGGGGAGCTAGCGGGACCCTTGAACACCGGGGAGCTGTTTTTT. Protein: CASSQTAGELAGPLNTGELFF.